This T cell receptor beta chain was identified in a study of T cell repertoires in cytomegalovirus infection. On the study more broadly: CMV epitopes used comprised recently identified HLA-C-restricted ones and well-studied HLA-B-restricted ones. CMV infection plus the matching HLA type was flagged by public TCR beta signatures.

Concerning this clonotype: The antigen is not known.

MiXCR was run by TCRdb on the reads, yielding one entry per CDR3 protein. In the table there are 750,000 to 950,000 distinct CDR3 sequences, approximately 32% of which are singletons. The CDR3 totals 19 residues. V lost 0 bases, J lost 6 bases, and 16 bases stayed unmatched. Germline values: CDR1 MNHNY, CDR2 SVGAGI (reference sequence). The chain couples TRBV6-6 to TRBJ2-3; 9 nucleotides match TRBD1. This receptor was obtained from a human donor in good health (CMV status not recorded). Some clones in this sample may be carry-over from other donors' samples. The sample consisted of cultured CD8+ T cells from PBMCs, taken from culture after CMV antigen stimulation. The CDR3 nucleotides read TGTGCCAGCAGTTACTCGAGAAATAGGACAGGGGCCCTTGTGGATACGCAGTATTTT. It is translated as CASSYSRNRTGALVDTQYF.